The source of this T cell receptor (beta chain) is a study of pediatric ulcerative colitis. Germline CDR1 LNHNV, CDR2 YYDKDF (reference sequence). The V and J ends lost 8 bases and 4 bases respectively, with 14 bases between them. The CDR3 totals 14 residues. Overall study results and limits: All ulcerative colitis patients, but no controls, carried two rectal clonotypes. Repertoires came from total lymphocyte DNA, so rare subsets like regulatory T cells may be missed. Compared with controls, ulcerative colitis showed greater blood-rectum clone sharing.

This clone was observed a handful of times. Its matching antigen is unknown. Each sample received Survey-level depth of up to 500,000 reads. Generated by immunoSEQ multiplex PCR, the TCRdb table keeps only in-frame clones and is missing some. The data hold about 36,000 clones, with 75% to 90% observed a single time. This clonotype originated in a girl aged 10 to 17 with moderate ulcerative colitis. Sample: blood. This chain connects TRBV15 to TRBJ1-4; D gene uncertain. The CDR3 nucleotides read TGTGCCACCGGGAACCGTGGCGATAATGAAAAACTGTTTTTT. Amino acid sequence: CATGNRGDNEKLFF.